This T cell receptor beta chain was sequenced in a study of cytomegalovirus exposure and HLA in healthy donors listed by TCRdb under 2017. Study-wide context: According to an earlier analysis of 450 to 650 of the donors, about 179 million T cells yielded 120 million or so unique TCR beta sequences and approximately 280 Gb of sequence data. An early release that covered about 640 HLA-typed donors contained about 300 gigabases of sequencing data and 75 million to 100 million unique TCR sequences. Of the 398 genotyped donors, 80% to 90% were placed in the genetic ancestry cluster associated with self-reported Caucasian donors. The study aimed to test whether cataloging public T cell receptors could reveal signatures of past pathogen exposure. Using immunosequencing, the study profiled T cell repertoires from 640 or so subjects and related those repertoires to cytomegalovirus serostatus. Besides the first cohort of hundreds of subjects, a separate validation cohort made up of 120 different subjects was used. To predict cytomegalovirus infection status, the study brought together high-throughput TCR immunosequencing, statistical association of individual TCRs with disease status, and machine learning. In a later analysis, previously published TCR beta repertoires from 550 to 750 donors were re-analyzed and high-resolution HLA genotyping was added so that TCR occurrence patterns could be studied. The later analysis used no new phenotypic data to find candidate immune exposures, relying instead on TCR beta sequences and their occurrence across donors. To decide whether each TCR beta V gene segment behaved as functional or pseudogenic, an earlier analysis of some 600 of the donors relied on high-throughput TCR beta sequencing. Donor age, sex, ethnicity and CMV serostatus were compiled together with the repertoire data. A later genetic analysis took genome-wide SNP genotypes for 398 of the 666 donors and used that subset as a discovery cohort. All discovery cohort repertoires had been generated using a single sequencing platform. Both class I and class II loci were covered by HLA typing, at four-digit resolution. Typing coverage differed by locus: A, B, C, DRB1 and DQB1 were typed in roughly 620-640 donors, DQA1 in 522, DPA1 in roughly 590, and DPB1 in 472. Roughly five DR-DQ haplotypes were handled as single units for association and clustering, since linkage in the cohort was strong. Among about 390 genotyped donors of the cohort, an average of roughly 240,000 unique TCR beta nucleotide sequences were sequenced per donor, around 20% of them non-productive.

Libraries were constructed by the immunoSEQ multiplex PCR assay. The multiplex PCR relied on a mix of 60 forward primers for TCR Vbeta segments and 13 reverse primers for TCR Jbeta segments. A multiplex PCR assay on genomic DNA amplified the CDR3 region of rearranged TCR beta genes. Amplified TCR beta libraries were sequenced as 87-base-pair reads on the Illumina HiSeq System. Per the authors' processing: In a later analysis, roughly 80 million unique TCR beta chains were counted across the roughly 610 repertoires, and around 11 million of these chains were shared by at least two donors. Raw reads were error-corrected and collapsed into unique sequences by a nearest-neighbor algorithm in which closely related sequences were merged to remove PCR and sequencing errors. Alignment of CDR3 sequences to IMGT reference sequences was used to assign V, D and J gene segments. For a sequence to be retained, a match of at least six nucleotides to both a V gene segment and a J gene segment was required. Rearrangements were classified as productive when the CDR3 lacked stop codons and remained in frame with V and J, and all other rearrangements were classified as non-productive. Following IMGT convention, CDR3 was defined as the stretch from the second conserved V-encoded cysteine up to the conserved J-encoded phenylalanine. The earlier analysis of 450 to 750 of the donors excluded any sequence lacking an unambiguous match to a single V gene segment. In an earlier analysis of 587 of the donors, V segments were called functional above 56.7% productive rearrangements and were called segregating when the between-donor standard deviation exceeded 5%. A statistical classification framework was built to diagnose cytomegalovirus status from the catalog of TCR beta chain sequences. In a later analysis, V and J genes were assigned by comparing TCR nucleotide sequences against IMGT/GENE-DB human TR gene sequences. Using the TCRdist pipeline, a later analysis assigned CDR3 sequences along with most-parsimonious VDJ recombination scenarios. In a later analysis, each TCR beta chain was defined by its CDR3 amino acid sequence together with its V-gene family, and reads lacking a unique V-gene family were excluded. To address suspected cross-contamination and a sequencing artifact, a later analysis removed 450 to 700 highly shared, low-generation-probability nucleotide sequences. In a later analysis, a clonal expansion index was calculated for each public chain from normalized within-repertoire ranks of inferred template counts. In a later analysis, generation probabilities were computed with a VDJ recombination model fitted to out-of-frame rearrangements, and the resulting probabilities were checked against IGoR. A later analysis scored TCR-TCR, TCR-HLA and TCR-CMV co-occurrence with hypergeometric tests, applying a repertoire-size bias correction to TCR pairs. To estimate false discovery rates, a later analysis permuted the HLA or CMV assignments 20 times. In a later analysis, co-occurring TCRs were grouped using DBSCAN, and TCRdist sequence similarity was added for clustering within HLA-allele-positive subsets. Co-occurrence clustering excluded repertoires with fewer than 30,000 or more than 120,000 public chains, plus five with anomalous nucleotide sharing. Here the immuneACCESS table is served through TCRdb, limited to in-frame sequences with V and J called. Missing clones are a known gap in these copies; in checked studies unresolved V genes cover under half, and the rest lacks a known reason. V, J and clone size are taken as reported in that table, and D and trimming were inferred from the DNA itself. For this sample there are 70,000 or so clones; approximately 90% appear just once. Of the sample, about 12% falls within the top ten clones.

Notes on this clone: The antigen this receptor binds is unknown. No base-level quality is on record; no much larger clone is a single base apart.

Broader findings and caveats from the paper: Because some donors lacked HLA typing at each locus, the association tests relied only on the typed subset. A later analysis reported that several top co-occurrence clusters appeared linked to parvovirus B19, influenza, CMV and Epstein-Barr virus. Compared with the 666-donor mean, donors in an Asian-associated ancestry cluster had fewer N-insertions in productive TCRs, according to a later genetic analysis. Compared with equally common non-associated chains, HLA-associated TCR beta chains in a later analysis were more clonally expanded and had lower generation probabilities. Roughly uniform sequencing depth across donors was assumed in presence/absence analyses, although this assumption may not hold. While some public TCRs were present in many individuals, most TCR sequences turned up only very rarely across donors. In both the original and validation cohorts, the classifier was reported to diagnose cytomegalovirus status with high specificity and sensitivity. According to a later analysis, TCR association rates differed among HLA loci, with DRB1 alleles showing the most associated TCRs and HLA-C alleles showing the fewest. Linkage disequilibrium might explain the correlated functional status among segregating V segments, but an unknown experimental factor could not be ruled out. In this cohort, only TCR beta chains were sequenced, and detectable features were limited by the absence of alpha or paired-chain data. Because the 87-base-pair reads could not distinguish some IMGT-functional V segments, including TRBV6-2 and TRBV6-3, those segments were excluded. The authors suggested that the approach could potentially be generalized to other disease states and immunological phenotypes. Because counts were too low, about 18 rarely observed V segments, including chromosome 9 orphons, were excluded from the earlier analysis of some 540 of the donors. An earlier analysis of approximately 530 of the donors showed that most TCR beta V segments appeared in productive rearrangements either about 87% or about 30% of the time, which broadly matched IMGT annotations. A further reported finding was that TCR beta sequences accurately predicted the HLA-A and HLA-B alleles for most subjects in the first cohort. CMV serostatus was the only immune exposure information available for the cohort. A later analysis associated roughly 17,000 TCR beta sequences with specific HLA alleles at a false discovery rate of 0.05. A later analysis found that most CMV-associated TCR beta chains appeared HLA-restricted, with HLA associations seemingly driven largely by CMV exposure. V-gene and J-gene trimming of TCR beta chains was associated with a missense DCLRE1C variant in a later genetic analysis, and the association was replicated in an independent cohort. In vitro tests confirmed that a few of the cytomegalovirus-associated TCR beta chains recognize cytomegalovirus antigens. When HLA alleles, especially DR and DQ, strongly co-occurred, attributing TCR associations to individual alleles was difficult. The study gave a list of some 150 TCR beta chains associated with cytomegalovirus. A cluster of highly shared sequence variants was judged likely to represent a technical artifact of the sequencing pipeline.

V lost 4 bases and J lost 3 bases; the stretch between them is 14 bases long. The germline V gene gives CDR1 as SGHRS and CDR2 as YFSETQ. Reading from cysteine to phenylalanine, the CDR3 counts 14 amino acids. CDR3 DNA is the only sequence kept; it has 42 bases, read in frame from the first base. The cohort was made up of under 800 healthy bone marrow donors. At the time of sampling, every cohort member was nominally healthy, though immune exposures that went unrecorded were likely present. The donor tested CMV seropositive and was one of the 289 seropositive cohort members. Each donor provided a peripheral blood sample, and peripheral blood mononuclear cells were used for TCR beta sequencing. Genomic DNA was extracted from the blood cell samples with the Qiagen DNeasy Blood Extraction Kit.

The specimen sequenced was PBMCs. The chain couples TRBV5-1 to TRBJ2-7; the D segment could be TRBD1, given 5 matching bases. This clonotype was sampled from a woman in her twenties or thirties in good health and CMV-seropositive. The CDR3 sequence is CASSATLQGYEQYF. The DNA sequence is given as TGCGCCAGCAGCGCAACCCTCCAGGGCTACGAGCAGTACTTC.